The next 15 T cell receptor beta chains were all read from a single sample in a study of blood T cell repertoires in COVID-19. This table comes from immunoSEQ multiplex PCR, and its TCRdb copy is limited to in-frame clones, with some not included. The table includes about 160,000 clones, approximately 85% detected once. The source material was peripheral blood. These receptors were obtained from a woman aged 60-75 years with COVID-19, enrolled during active disease.

The J gene is TRBJ2-3, the V gene TRBV12-5, with D tentatively TRBD2 (5 bases). The V end lost 3 bases, the J end lost 5 bases, and 9 bases lay between the germline ends. This CDR3 spans 13 amino acids. Germline lookup yields CDR1 LGHNT and CDR2 FRNRAP. CDR3 amino acids: CASGFGGGDTQYF. CDR3 in DNA: TGTGCTAGTGGTTTTGGCGGAGGAGATACGCAGTATTTT.

This clone was detected once. This sample includes further DNA sequences coding for the same CDR3. This rearrangement joins TRBV9 to TRBJ1-1, with D hard to call. The V end was cut by 1 base, the J end by 1 base, with 5 bases between. From germline, CDR1 is SGDLS and CDR2 YYNGEE. The CDR3 consists of 13 residues. The CDR3 protein is CASSVTGNTEAFF. CDR3 sequence (DNA): TGTGCCAGCAGCGTAACCGGGAACACTGAAGCTTTCTTT.

The chain employs TRBV28 and TRBJ1-2; 9 bases match TRBD1. The CDR3 sequence is 16 residues long. V lost 5 bases, J lost 3 bases, and 10 bases stayed unmatched. Germline CDR1 and CDR2: MDHEN and SYDVKM. CDR3 coding DNA: TGTGCCAGCAGTCCAAAACAGGGGGCACTCGACTATGGCTACACCTTC. It specifies CASSPKQGALDYGYTF.

The V call is TRBV5-1, the J call TRBJ2-2, with 9 bases lining up with TRBD2. The CDR3 sequence is 14 residues long. Germline-derived CDR1 and CDR2 are SGHRS and YFSETQ. Unmatched junction bases numbered 4, after V lost 4 bases and J lost 6 bases. CDR3 residues: CASSRAGGPGELFF. The CDR3 DNA reads as TGCGCCAGCAGCCGAGCGGGAGGTCCCGGGGAGCTGTTTTTT.

The V and J genes are TRBV6-5 and TRBJ2-7; 15 nucleotides line up with TRBD2. V was pared by 6 bases and J by 2 bases, with 2 bases of the junction left unmatched. This CDR3 is 15 amino acids long. The V gene's germline CDR1 is MNHEY and CDR2 SVGAGI. DNA of the CDR3: TGTGCCAGCAGGGGACTAGCGGGAGGTACCTACGAGCAGTACTTC. Translation gives CASRGLAGGTYEQYF.

The CDR3 nucleotides are TGTGCCAGCAGGCTAGGGACAGGCCCCCAAGAGACCCAGTACTTC. It codes for CASRLGTGPQETQYF. The gene calls are TRBV2 and TRBJ2-5, with 8 bases aligning to TRBD1. CDR3 length: 15 residues. CDR1 and CDR2 (germline): SNHLY, FYNNEI. V lost 6 bases to trimming and J lost 1 base; unmatched junction nucleotides: 7.

This clone appeared a few times. This CDR3 reads CASSAGTSGTGELFF. Written as DNA, the CDR3 is TGCGCCAGCAGTGCCGGGACTAGCGGCACCGGGGAGCTGTTTTTT. This rearrangement joins TRBV10-1 to TRBJ2-2, with 11 positions matching TRBD2. From germline, CDR1 is WNHNN and CDR2 SYGVQD (reference sequence). Trimming cost V 4 bases and J 4 bases; bases outside gene matches: 2. The CDR3 sequence is 15 residues long.

This clone was seen a few times. The chain links TRBV7-9 to TRBJ1-2; 8 bases map to TRBD1. Per germline, CDR1 SEHNR and CDR2 FQNEAQ (reference sequence). V was clipped by 1 base and J by 6 bases; unmatched bases: 10. The CDR3 consists of 16 residues. The CDR3 sequence: CASSLGTGRGRDGYTF. DNA of the CDR3: TGTGCCAGCAGCTTAGGGACAGGGAGAGGGAGGGATGGCTACACCTTC.

This chain joins TRBV18 and TRBJ2-2; D perhaps matches TRBD1 (5 bases). Germline-derived CDR1 and CDR2 are KGHSH and LQKENI. The length of the CDR3 is 15 residues. The V end lost 5 bases, the J end lost 6 bases, and 16 bases lay between the germline ends. The CDR3 sequence is CASSAYGRASGELFF. The CDR3 DNA reads TGTGCCAGCTCAGCCTATGGCAGGGCTTCCGGGGAGCTGTTTTTT.

This rearrangement joins TRBV29-1 to TRBJ2-3; 13 bases are shared with TRBD2. V trimming: 5 bases; J trimming: 1 base; junction bases outside the gene matches: 3. Germline-derived CDR1 and CDR2 are SQVTM and ANQGSEA. The CDR3 has 15 residues. The CDR3 DNA sequence: TGCAGCGTTCCCGGGACTAGCGGGGGCACAGATACGCAGTATTTT. It encodes CSVPGTSGGTDTQYF.

The rearrangement links TRBV5-5 to TRBJ1-2; D is perhaps TRBD1 (5 bases). Deletions cut 2 bases from V and 4 bases from J, with 12 bases between. This CDR3 contains 14 residues. Looked up from germline, CDR1 is SGHKS and CDR2 is YYEKEE (reference sequence). The CDR3 here is CASSLYQGTYGYTF. For the CDR3, the DNA is TGTGCCAGCAGCTTATATCAGGGAACCTATGGCTACACCTTC. The full variable domain, its missing parts supplied by reference TRBV5-5 and TRBJ1-2, is DAGVTQSPTHLIKTRGQQVTLRCSPISGHKSVSWYQQVLGQGPQFIFQYYEKEERGRGNFPDRFSARQFPNYSSELNVNALLLGDSALYLCASSLYQGTYGYTFGSGTRLTVV.

V and J are TRBV29-1 and TRBJ1-1, with a possible D match to TRBD1 (6 bases). V was pared by 5 bases and J by 3 bases, with 13 bases between. Germline assignment: CDR1 SQVTM and CDR2 ANQGSEA. The CDR3 extends over 13 amino acids. The CDR3 nucleotides are TGCAGCGTTTGCGACAGGCCGGACACTGAAGCTTTCTTT. As protein: CSVCDRPDTEAFF.

The chain recombines TRBV2 with TRBJ1-3, with D perhaps matching TRBD1 (6 bases). Germline V CDR1 and CDR2: SNHLY, FYNNEI. Trimming cost V 6 bases and J 2 bases, with 17 bases left between them. The CDR3 runs 16 residues. The CDR3 coding sequence is TGTGCCAGCAGCGCAGAGGGAACAGGGCCTGGAAACACCATATATTTT. It translates to CASSAEGTGPGNTIYF.

This chain connects TRBV18 to TRBJ1-2; no clear D. V lost 6 bases and J lost 6, with 8 bases in between. Germline V gene data show CDR1 as KGHSH and CDR2 as LQKENI. The CDR3 consists of 11 residues. The CDR3 DNA is TGTGCCAGCTCCCTCCTCGATGGCTACACCTTC. Translation: CASSLLDGYTF.

The V gene is TRBV6-1, the J gene TRBJ2-1; TRBD1 aligns across 8 bases. V gave up 5 bases and J gave up 4 bases; unmatched junction bases: 10. Germline V gene sequence: CDR1 MNHNS, CDR2 SASEGT. The CDR3 covers 16 residues. The CDR3 reads CASSQGQGGWYNEQFF. The DNA for the CDR3 is TGTGCCAGCAGTCAAGGACAGGGAGGATGGTACAATGAGCAGTTCTTC.